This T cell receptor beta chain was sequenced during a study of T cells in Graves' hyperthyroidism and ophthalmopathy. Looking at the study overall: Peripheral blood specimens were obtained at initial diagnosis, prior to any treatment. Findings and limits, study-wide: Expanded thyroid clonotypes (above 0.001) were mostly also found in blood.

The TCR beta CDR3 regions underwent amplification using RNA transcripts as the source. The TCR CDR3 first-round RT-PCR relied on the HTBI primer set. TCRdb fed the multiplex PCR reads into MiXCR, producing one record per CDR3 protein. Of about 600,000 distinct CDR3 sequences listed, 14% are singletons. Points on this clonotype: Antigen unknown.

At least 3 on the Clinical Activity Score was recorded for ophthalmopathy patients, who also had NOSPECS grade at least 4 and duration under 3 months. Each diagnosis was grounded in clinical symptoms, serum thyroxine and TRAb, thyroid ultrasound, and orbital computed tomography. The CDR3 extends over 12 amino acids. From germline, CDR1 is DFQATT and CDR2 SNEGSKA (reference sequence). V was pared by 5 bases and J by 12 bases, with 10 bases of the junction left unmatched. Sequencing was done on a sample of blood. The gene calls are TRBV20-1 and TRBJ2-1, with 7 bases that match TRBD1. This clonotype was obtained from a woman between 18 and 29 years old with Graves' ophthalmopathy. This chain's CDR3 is CSARNRGRGQFF. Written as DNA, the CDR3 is TGCAGTGCTCGGAACAGGGGTCGTGGGCAGTTCTTC.